Shown below are 9 T cell receptor beta chains from a single sample sequenced in a study of OX40 agonist ivuxolimab in advanced cancers. Sequencing used immunoSEQ multiplex PCR; TCRdb keeps in-frame clones, though not all of them. The table has roughly 86,000 clones, more than 90% seen once. The sample here was CD4+ or CD8+ T cells sorted from blood, taken in a trial of the OX40 agonist ivuxolimab. The receptors were sampled from an adult with an advanced solid tumor such as melanoma, head and neck, liver or kidney cancer.

This chain uses TRBV9 with TRBJ2-5, with a tentative D call TRBD2 (5 bases). Germline CDR1 and CDR2: SGDLS and YYNGEE. V was clipped by 1 base and J by 5 bases, with 15 bases between them. The length of the CDR3 is 15 residues. Here the CDR3 DNA reads TGTGCCAGCAGCGTATCATTCCAGCGGCTGGAGACCCAGTACTTC. Amino acid sequence: CASSVSFQRLETQYF.

The chain links TRBV7-2 to TRBJ2-5, with 10 bases aligning to TRBD2. Germline CDR1 and CDR2: SGHTA and FQGNSA. The V segment lost 3 bases and the J segment 5 bases; nucleotides outside the gene matches: 3. The CDR3 runs to 14 residues. The CDR3 coding sequence is TGTGCCAGCAGCTTGAGAGCGGGAGGGGAGACCCAGTACTTC. This codes for CASSLRAGGETQYF.

The genes are TRBV5-6 and TRBJ2-7; no definite D call. Trimming removed 0 bases from V and 4 bases from J, with 11 bases in between. In germline, CDR1 is SGHDT, CDR2 YYEEEE. This CDR3 spans 14 amino acids. CDR3: CASSLGGVKYEQYF. The CDR3 coding sequence is TGTGCCAGCAGCTTGGGTGGGGTAAAGTACGAGCAGTACTTC. Filled out from reference TRBV5-6 and TRBJ2-7, the complete variable domain reads DAGVTQSPTHLIKTRGQQVTLRCSPKSGHDTVSWYQQALGQGPQFIFQYYEEEERQRGNFPDRFSGHQFPNYSSELNVNALLLGDSALYLCASSLGGVKYEQYFGPGTRLTVT.

This clone has a single count. This chain uses TRBV27 with TRBJ1-4; 8 positions match TRBD1. This CDR3 has 16 residues. CDR1 is MNHEY, CDR2 SMNVEV, per germline (reference sequence). V shed 5 bases and J 2 bases; nucleotides not matched to a gene: 7. The CDR3 sequence is CASSRGQGATNEKLFF. CDR3 bases: TGTGCCAGCAGTCGCGGACAGGGAGCCACTAATGAAAAACTGTTTTTT.

The DNA for the CDR3 is TGCGCCAGCAGCCAAGATAGGTTGAGGAACACCGGGGAGCTGTTTTTT. Protein: CASSQDRLRNTGELFF. The chain recombines TRBV4-3 with TRBJ2-2; D uncertain. CDR1 is LGHNA and CDR2 is YSLEER in the germline V gene. This CDR3 spans 16 amino acids. V was cut by 0 bases and J by 1 base, with 9 bases left in between.

The rearrangement joins TRBV27 to TRBJ2-5; 10 nucleotides line up with TRBD2. The J call may not be correct, given that the DNA end is closer to TRBJ2-7. Germline V gives CDR1 MNHEY, CDR2 SMNVEV (reference sequence). The CDR3 loop spans 16 amino acids. The chain's CDR3 is CASSLKWTSGPYEQYF. Here the CDR3 DNA reads TGTGCCAGCAGTTTAAAATGGACTAGCGGTCCCTACGAGCAGTACTTC.

This rearrangement joins TRBV5-1 to TRBJ2-3, with 9 bases fitting TRBD2. The V gene end was trimmed by 0 bases and the J gene end by 6 bases; junction bases not matched to a gene: 8. In germline, CDR1 is SGHRS, CDR2 YFSETQ. The CDR3 is made up of 16 amino acids. CDR3 bases: TGCGCCAGCAGCTTGGGCTCTAGCGGGGTATCTGATACGCAGTATTTT. Translation gives CASSLGSSGVSDTQYF.

This chain uses TRBV5-4 with TRBJ2-5; 7 positions match TRBD1. J was trimmed by 4 bases and V by 2 bases; bases with no gene match: 8. This CDR3 has 15 residues. Germline V gene sequence: CDR1 SGHNT, CDR2 YYREEE (reference sequence). The CDR3 DNA follows: TGTGCCAGCAGCTTAAGAACAGGGGAAGGAGAGACCCAGTACTTC. Protein: CASSLRTGEGETQYF. The variable domain in full, completed from reference TRBV5-4 and TRBJ2-5, reads ETGVTQSPTHLIKTRGQQVTLRCSSQSGHNTVSWYQQALGQGPQFIFQYYREEENGRGNFPPRFSGLQFPNYSSELNVNALELDDSALYLCASSLRTGEGETQYFGPGTRLLVL.

This clone has a single count. The rearrangement links TRBV19 to TRBJ1-2; perhaps TRBD1 as D (5 bases). The CDR3 length is 15 residues. Germline V gene lookup returns CDR1 LNHDA and CDR2 SQIVND (reference sequence). Trimming shortened V by 6 bases and J by 3 bases, and 17 bases separated the two germline ends. CDR3 sequence reads: CASSNSGTRDYGYTF. In nucleotides, the CDR3 is TGTGCCAGTAGCAATAGCGGGACGCGAGACTATGGCTACACCTTC.